This record concerns one T cell receptor beta chain sequence. The antigen is unknown. This sample stems from a study of cytomegalovirus exposure and HLA in healthy donors. Study overall: Early release data held about 85 million unique TCRs from HLA-typed donors.

V gave up 6 bases and J gave up 11 bases; unmatched junction bases: 10. The germline V gene encodes CDR1 SGHTA and CDR2 FQGTGA. The CDR3 contains 13 residues. Study observations and caveats: About 87% or about 30% of the time was how often most TCR beta V segments were productive, according to an earlier analysis. Most of the CMV-associated TCR beta chains (in a later analysis) appeared to be HLA-restricted. In a later analysis, at a false discovery rate of 0.05, 17,000 or so TCR beta sequences were associated with HLA alleles.

The study ran its PCR with 60 Vbeta and 13 Jbeta primers. The assay was immunoSEQ multiplex PCR, and TCRdb's table has in-frame clones only and misses some. The sample lists roughly 170,000 clones; about three quarters were seen once. The sequence was collected from a girl aged 5-17 years in good health and CMV-seronegative. Sequenced material: PBMCs. The chain links TRBV7-3 to TRBJ1-1, with 9 bases aligning to TRBD1. CDR3: CASRFHRGRKAFF. The CDR3 bases are TGTGCCAGCAGATTCCACAGGGGGCGCAAGGCTTTCTTT.